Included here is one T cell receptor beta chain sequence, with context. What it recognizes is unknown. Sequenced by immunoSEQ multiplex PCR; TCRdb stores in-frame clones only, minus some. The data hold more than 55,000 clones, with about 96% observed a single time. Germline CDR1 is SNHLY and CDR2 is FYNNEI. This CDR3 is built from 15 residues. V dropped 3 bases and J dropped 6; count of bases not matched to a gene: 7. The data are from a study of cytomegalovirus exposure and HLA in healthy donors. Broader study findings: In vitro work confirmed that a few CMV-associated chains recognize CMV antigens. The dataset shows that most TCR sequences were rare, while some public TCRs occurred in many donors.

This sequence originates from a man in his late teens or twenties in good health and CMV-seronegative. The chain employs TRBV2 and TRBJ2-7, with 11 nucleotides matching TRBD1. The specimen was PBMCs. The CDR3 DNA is TGTGCCAGCAGTGATTGGAGGACAGGGGGCTTCGAGCAGTACTTC. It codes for CASSDWRTGGFEQYF.